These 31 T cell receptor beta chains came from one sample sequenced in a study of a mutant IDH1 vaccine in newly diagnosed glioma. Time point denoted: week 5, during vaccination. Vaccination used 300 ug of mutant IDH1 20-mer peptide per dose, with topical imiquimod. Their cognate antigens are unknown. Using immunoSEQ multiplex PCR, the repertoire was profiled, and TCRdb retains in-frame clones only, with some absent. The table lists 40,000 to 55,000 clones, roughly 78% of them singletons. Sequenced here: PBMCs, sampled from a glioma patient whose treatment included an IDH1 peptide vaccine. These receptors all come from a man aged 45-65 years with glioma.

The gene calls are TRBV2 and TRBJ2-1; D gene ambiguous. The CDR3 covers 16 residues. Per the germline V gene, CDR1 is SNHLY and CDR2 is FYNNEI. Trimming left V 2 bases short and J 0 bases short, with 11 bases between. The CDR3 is CASSERTVSSYNEQFF. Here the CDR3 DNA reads TGTGCCAGCAGTGAAAGGACGGTAAGCTCCTACAATGAGCAGTTCTTC. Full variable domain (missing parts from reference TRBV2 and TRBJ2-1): EPEVTQTPSHQVTQMGQEVILRCVPISNHLYFYWYRQILGQKVEFLVSFYNNEISEKSEIFDDQFSVERPDGSNFTLKIRSTKLEDSAMYFCASSERTVSSYNEQFFGPGTRLTVL.

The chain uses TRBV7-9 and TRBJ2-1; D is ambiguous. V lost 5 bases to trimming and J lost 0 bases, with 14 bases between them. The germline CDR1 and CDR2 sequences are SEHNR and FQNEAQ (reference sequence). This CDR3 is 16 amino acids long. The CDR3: CASSAFRKSSYNEQFF. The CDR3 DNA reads TGTGCCAGCAGCGCCTTCAGGAAAAGCTCCTACAATGAGCAGTTCTTC.

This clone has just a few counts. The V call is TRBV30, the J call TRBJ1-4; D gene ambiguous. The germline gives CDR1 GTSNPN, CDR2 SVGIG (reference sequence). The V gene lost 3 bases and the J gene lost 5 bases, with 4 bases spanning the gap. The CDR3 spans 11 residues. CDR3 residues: CAWRKNEKLFF. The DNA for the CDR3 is TGTGCCTGGAGGAAGAATGAAAAACTGTTTTTT.

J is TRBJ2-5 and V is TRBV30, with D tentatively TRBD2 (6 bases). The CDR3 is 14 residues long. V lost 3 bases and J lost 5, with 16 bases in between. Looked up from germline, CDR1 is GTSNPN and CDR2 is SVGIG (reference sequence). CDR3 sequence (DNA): TGTGCCTGGAGCGGCCTCGGGGCGGGGGAGACCCAGTACTTC. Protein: CAWSGLGAGETQYF.

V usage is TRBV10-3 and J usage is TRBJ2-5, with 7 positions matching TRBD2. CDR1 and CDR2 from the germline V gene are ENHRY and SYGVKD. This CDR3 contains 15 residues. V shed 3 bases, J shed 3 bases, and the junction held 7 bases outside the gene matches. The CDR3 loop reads CAISEGRGREETQYF. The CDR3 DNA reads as TGTGCCATCAGTGAAGGGCGGGGGAGGGAAGAGACCCAGTACTTC.

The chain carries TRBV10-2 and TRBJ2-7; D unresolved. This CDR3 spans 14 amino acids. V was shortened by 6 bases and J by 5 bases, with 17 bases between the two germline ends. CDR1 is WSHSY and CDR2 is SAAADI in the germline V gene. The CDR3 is CASSDSGGLDEQYF. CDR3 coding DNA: TGCGCCAGCAGCGACTCCGGTGGGCTTGACGAGCAGTACTTC.

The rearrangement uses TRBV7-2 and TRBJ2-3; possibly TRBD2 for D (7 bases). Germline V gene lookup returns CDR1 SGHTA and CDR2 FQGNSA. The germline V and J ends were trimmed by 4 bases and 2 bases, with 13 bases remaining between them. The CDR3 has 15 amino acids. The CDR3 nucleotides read TGTGCCAGCAGCTCCGCGGGGGCCCTCACAGATACGCAGTATTTT. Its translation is CASSSAGALTDTQYF.

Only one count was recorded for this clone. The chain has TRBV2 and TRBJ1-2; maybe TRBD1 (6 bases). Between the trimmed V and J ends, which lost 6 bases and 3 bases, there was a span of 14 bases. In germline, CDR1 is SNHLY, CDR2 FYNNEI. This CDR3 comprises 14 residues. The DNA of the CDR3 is TGTGCCAGCAGGGGCCAGGGGCGGGACTATGGCTACACCTTC. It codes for CASRGQGRDYGYTF.

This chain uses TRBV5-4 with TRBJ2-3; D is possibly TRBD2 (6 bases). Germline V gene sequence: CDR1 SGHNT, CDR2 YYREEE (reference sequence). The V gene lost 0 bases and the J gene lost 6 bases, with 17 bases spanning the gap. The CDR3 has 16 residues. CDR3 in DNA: TGTGCCAGCAGCTTGGGGGCAGTGGGGGGTGTGGATACGCAGTATTTT. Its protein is CASSLGAVGGVDTQYF.

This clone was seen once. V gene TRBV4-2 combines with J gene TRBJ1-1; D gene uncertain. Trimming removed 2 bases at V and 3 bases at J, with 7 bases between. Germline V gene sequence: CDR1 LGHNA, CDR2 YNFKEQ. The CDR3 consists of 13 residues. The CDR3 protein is CASSQFIDTEAFF. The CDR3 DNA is TGTGCCAGCAGCCAATTTATAGACACTGAAGCTTTCTTT.

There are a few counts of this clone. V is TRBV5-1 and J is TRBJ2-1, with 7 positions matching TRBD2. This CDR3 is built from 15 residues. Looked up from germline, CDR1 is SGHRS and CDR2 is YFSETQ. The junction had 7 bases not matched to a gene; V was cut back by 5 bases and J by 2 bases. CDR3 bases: TGCGCCAGCAGACGGAGCGGGGTCACCTACAATGAGCAGTTCTTC. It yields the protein CASRRSGVTYNEQFF.

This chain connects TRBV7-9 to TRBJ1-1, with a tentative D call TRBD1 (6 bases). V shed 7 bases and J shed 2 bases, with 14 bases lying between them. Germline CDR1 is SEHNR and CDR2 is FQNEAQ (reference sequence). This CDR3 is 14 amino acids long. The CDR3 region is CASTRQEGNTEAFF. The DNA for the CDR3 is TGTGCCAGCACCCGACAGGAGGGTAACACTGAAGCTTTCTTT.

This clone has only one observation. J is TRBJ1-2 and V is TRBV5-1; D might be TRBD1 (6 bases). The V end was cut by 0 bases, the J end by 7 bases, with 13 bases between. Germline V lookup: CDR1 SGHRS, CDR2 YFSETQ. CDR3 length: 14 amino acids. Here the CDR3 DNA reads TGCGCCAGCAGCTTGGGCCAGGGGATCGGTGGCTACACCTTC. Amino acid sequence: CASSLGQGIGGYTF.

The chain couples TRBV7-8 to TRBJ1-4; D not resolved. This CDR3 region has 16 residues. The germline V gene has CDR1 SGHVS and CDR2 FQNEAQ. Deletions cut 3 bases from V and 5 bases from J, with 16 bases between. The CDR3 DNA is TGTGCCAGCAGCTTTAGAACGACCTCCTCGAATGAAAAACTGTTTTTT. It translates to CASSFRTTSSNEKLFF.

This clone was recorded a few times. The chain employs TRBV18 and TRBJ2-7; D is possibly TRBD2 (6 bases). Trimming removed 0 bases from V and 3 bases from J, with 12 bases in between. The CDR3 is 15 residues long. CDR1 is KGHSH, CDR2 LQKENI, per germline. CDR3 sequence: CASSPPEGNVYEQYF. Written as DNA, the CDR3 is TGTGCCAGCTCACCACCGGAGGGGAACGTCTACGAGCAGTACTTC.

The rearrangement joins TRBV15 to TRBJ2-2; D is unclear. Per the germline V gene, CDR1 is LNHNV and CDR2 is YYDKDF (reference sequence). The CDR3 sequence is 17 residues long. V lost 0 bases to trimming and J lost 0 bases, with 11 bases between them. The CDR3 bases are TGTGCCACCAGCAGAGATTTTGAAGGGACGAACACCGGGGAGCTGTTTTTT. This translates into CATSRDFEGTNTGELFF.

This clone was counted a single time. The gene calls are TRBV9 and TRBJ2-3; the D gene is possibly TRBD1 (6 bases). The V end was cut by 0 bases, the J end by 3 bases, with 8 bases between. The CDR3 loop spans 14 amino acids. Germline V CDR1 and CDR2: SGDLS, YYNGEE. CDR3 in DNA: TGTGCCAGCAGCGTAGACAGGGCAACAGATACGCAGTATTTT. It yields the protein CASSVDRATDTQYF.

The CDR3 coding sequence is TGTGCCAGCTCACTCGGGGACAGGGAACACTATGGCTACACCTTC. Protein: CASSLGDREHYGYTF. The chain uses TRBV18 and TRBJ1-2, with TRBD1 identical over 9 bases. The CDR3 runs 15 residues. V shed 4 bases, J shed 3 bases, and the junction held 6 bases outside the gene matches. Germline V CDR1 and CDR2: KGHSH, LQKENI.

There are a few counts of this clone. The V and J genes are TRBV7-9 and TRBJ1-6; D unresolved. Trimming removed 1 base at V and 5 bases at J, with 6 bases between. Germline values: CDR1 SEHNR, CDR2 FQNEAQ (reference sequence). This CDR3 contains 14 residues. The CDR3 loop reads CASSLDTHNSPLHF. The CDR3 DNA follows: TGTGCCAGCAGCTTAGACACCCATAATTCACCCCTCCACTTT.

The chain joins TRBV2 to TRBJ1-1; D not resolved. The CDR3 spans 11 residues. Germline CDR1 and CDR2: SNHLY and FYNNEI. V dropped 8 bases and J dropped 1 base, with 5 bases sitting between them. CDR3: CASGRNTEAFF. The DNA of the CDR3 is TGTGCCAGCGGCAGGAACACTGAAGCTTTCTTT.

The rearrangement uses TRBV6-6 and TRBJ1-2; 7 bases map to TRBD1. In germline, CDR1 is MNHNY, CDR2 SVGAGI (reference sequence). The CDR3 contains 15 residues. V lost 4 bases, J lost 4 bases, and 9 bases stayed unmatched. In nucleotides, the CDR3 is TGTGCCAGCAGTTCTCGGACCCGGGACAGCTATGGCTACACCTTC. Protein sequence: CASSSRTRDSYGYTF.

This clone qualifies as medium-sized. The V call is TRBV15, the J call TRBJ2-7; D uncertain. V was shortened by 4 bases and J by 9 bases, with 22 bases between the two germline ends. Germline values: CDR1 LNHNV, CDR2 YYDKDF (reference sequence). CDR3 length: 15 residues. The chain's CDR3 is CATSKSSWDIRRQYF. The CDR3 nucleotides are TGTGCCACCAGCAAGAGTTCGTGGGATATCAGACGGCAGTACTTC.

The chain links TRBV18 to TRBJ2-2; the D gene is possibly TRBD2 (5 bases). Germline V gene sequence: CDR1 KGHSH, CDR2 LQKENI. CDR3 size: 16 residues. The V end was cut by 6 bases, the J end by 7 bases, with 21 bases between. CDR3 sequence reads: CASSYRRVGDGGELFF. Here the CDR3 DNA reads TGTGCCAGCTCCTACCGGAGAGTGGGAGATGGCGGGGAGCTGTTTTTT.

The CDR3 protein is CASSPPQFDSYEQYF. The CDR3 DNA sequence: TGTGCCAGCAGTCCGCCCCAGTTCGACTCCTACGAGCAGTACTTC. The genes are TRBV28 and TRBJ2-7; unclear D gene. The V gene's germline CDR1 is MDHEN and CDR2 SYDVKM. This CDR3 comprises 15 residues. V was pared by 5 bases and J by 0 bases, with 14 bases between.

The CDR3 loop is CASSSDSYEQYF. CDR3 DNA sequence: TGTGCCAGCAGCTCCGACAGCTACGAGCAGTACTTC. The gene calls are TRBV6-5 and TRBJ2-7, with a possible D match to TRBD1 (5 bases). CDR1 is MNHEY and CDR2 is SVGAGI in the germline V gene. The CDR3 totals 12 residues. Trimming left V 6 bases short and J 3 bases short, with 9 bases between.

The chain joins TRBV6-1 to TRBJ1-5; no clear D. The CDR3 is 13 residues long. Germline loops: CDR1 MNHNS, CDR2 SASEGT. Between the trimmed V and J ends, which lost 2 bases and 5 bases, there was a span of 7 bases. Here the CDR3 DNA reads TGTGCCAGCAGTGAATTTAAGGATCAGCCCCAGCATTTT. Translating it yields CASSEFKDQPQHF.

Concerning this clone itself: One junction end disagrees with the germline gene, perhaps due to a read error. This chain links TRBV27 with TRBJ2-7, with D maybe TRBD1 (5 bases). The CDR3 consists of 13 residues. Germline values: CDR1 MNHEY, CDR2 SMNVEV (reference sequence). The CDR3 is CASSLSQGYEQYF. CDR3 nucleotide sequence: TGTGCCAGCAGTCTATCTCAGGGCTACGAGCAGTACTTC.

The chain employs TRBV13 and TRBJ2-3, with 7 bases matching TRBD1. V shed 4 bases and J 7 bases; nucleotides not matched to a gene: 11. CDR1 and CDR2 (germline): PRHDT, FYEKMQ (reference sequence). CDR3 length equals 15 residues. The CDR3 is CASSSILGTDYTQYF. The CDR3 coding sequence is TGTGCCAGCAGCTCCATCCTCGGGACAGATTATACGCAGTATTTT.

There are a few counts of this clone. The CDR3 loop is CASSSEDFGSYEQYF. The CDR3 nucleotides read TGCGCCAGCAGCTCTGAGGACTTTGGGTCCTACGAGCAGTACTTC. The chain uses TRBV5-1 and TRBJ2-7; a possible D gene is TRBD2 (5 bases). The CDR3 runs to 15 residues. In germline, CDR1 is SGHRS, CDR2 YFSETQ. Trimming cost V 3 bases and J 1 base, with 14 bases left between them.

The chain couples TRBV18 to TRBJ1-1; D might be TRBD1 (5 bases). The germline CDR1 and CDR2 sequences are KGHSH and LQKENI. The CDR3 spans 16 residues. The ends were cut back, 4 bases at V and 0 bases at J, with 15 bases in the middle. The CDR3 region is CASSLGTPGVNTEAFF. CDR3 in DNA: TGTGCCAGCTCACTGGGCACACCGGGGGTGAACACTGAAGCTTTCTTT.

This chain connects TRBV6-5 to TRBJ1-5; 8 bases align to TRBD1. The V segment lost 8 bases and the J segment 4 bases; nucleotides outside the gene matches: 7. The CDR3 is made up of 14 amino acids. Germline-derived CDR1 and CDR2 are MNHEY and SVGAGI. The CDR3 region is CASRGTGGNQPQHF. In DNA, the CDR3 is TGTGCCAGCCGTGGGACAGGAGGGAATCAGCCCCAGCATTTT.